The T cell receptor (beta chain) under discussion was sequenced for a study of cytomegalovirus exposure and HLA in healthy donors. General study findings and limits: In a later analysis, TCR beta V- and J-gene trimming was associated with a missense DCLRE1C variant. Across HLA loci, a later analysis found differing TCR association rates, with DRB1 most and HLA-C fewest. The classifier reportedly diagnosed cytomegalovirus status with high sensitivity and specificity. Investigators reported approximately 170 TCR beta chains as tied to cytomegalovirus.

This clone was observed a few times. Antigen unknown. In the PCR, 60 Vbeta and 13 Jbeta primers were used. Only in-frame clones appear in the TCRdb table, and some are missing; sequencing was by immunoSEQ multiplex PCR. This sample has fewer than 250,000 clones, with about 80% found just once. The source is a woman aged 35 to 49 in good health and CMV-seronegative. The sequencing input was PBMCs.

The CDR3 reads CASSRRGPSGTEAFF. The CDR3 nucleotides are TGTGCCAGTAGTCGGAGGGGGCCCTCGGGCACTGAAGCTTTCTTT. This chain joins TRBV19 and TRBJ1-1; 7 nucleotides line up with TRBD1. Germline V gene sequence: CDR1 LNHDA, CDR2 SQIVND (reference sequence). This CDR3 has 15 amino acids. V was clipped by 5 bases and J by 4 bases; unmatched bases: 10.